One and the same sample provided the 13 T cell receptor beta chains below, sequenced in a study of control samples from healthy donors and cancer patients. Clones were read by immunoSEQ multiplex PCR, and TCRdb kept only the in-frame ones, dropping some. The repertoire holds some 120,000 clones, with 80% to 95% as singletons. Sequenced input: blood. All receptors derive from a young man in good health.

The chain joins TRBV19 to TRBJ1-6; D is possibly TRBD1 (6 bases). Germline V gene sequence: CDR1 LNHDA, CDR2 SQIVND (reference sequence). This CDR3 contains 15 residues. The V end lost 7 bases, the J end lost 9 bases, and 19 bases lay between the germline ends. The CDR3 DNA reads as TGTGCCAGTACTGACGCGGGGGGCGCGGGTTCACCCCTCCACTTT. Residues: CASTDAGGAGSPLHF.

CDR3 nucleotide sequence: TGTGCCAGCATCGCGAGAACCGGCACAGATACGCAGTATTTT. Its protein is CASIARTGTDTQYF. This chain connects TRBV6-5 to TRBJ2-3, with D uncertain. Germline-derived CDR1 and CDR2 are MNHEY and SVGAGI. Trimming stripped 7 bases from V and 1 base from J, with 12 bases between. This CDR3 is built from 14 residues.

The chain combines TRBV12-3 or TRBV12-4 with TRBJ2-7, with D unclear. The CDR3 consists of 12 residues. The V end lost 1 base, the J end lost 5 bases, and 6 bases lay between the germline ends. CDR3 nucleotide sequence: TGTGCCAGCAGTTTAGGGGTGAACGAGCAGTACGTC. Its protein product is CASSLGVNEQYV.

The chain has TRBV28 and TRBJ1-5; D is ambiguous. CDR3 length: 15 residues. Trimming pared 5 bases from V and 5 bases from J, leaving 16 bases between. Per germline, CDR1 MDHEN and CDR2 SYDVKM. The CDR3 is CASSTPAIPHQPQHF. Here the CDR3 DNA reads TGTGCCAGCAGTACCCCCGCCATCCCTCATCAGCCCCAGCATTTT.

Here the CDR3 DNA reads TGTGCCAGCAGTTATTCATCCGGGACAGGGGGCTACGAGCAGTACTTC. Its protein product is CASSYSSGTGGYEQYF. The rearrangement joins TRBV6-5 to TRBJ2-7, with TRBD1 matching over 11 bases. The CDR3 spans 16 residues. Trimming at V came to 3 bases and at J to 3 bases, leaving 7 bases not matched to a gene. The germline V gene encodes CDR1 MNHEY and CDR2 SVGAGI.

The J gene is TRBJ1-1, the V gene TRBV6-2 or TRBV6-3; 7 bases are shared with TRBD1. This CDR3 contains 14 residues. Germline V gene sequence: CDR1 MNHEY, CDR2 SVGEGT. J was trimmed by 4 bases and V by 5 bases; bases with no gene match: 7. In nucleotides, the CDR3 is TGTGCCAGCAGTCAAGGACAGGTGCCCACTGAAGCTTTCTTT. This gives the protein CASSQGQVPTEAFF.

The table lists this clone with a count of one. The V call is TRBV18, the J call TRBJ1-6; 12 bases are a match to TRBD1. V shed 3 bases, J shed 7 bases, and the junction held 4 bases outside the gene matches. The germline CDR1 and CDR2 sequences are KGHSH and LQKENI. This CDR3 region has 16 residues. The CDR3 DNA is TGTGCCAGCTCACCGGGACAGGGGGCGCGGAATTCACCCCTCCACTTT. This gives the protein CASSPGQGARNSPLHF.

CDR3: CASSFAPDPTSPEQFF. CDR3 bases: TGCGCCAGCAGCTTCGCCCCGGACCCTACCTCCCCTGAGCAGTTCTTC. The gene calls are TRBV5-1 and TRBJ2-1; D ambiguous. With 2 bases removed from V and 9 bases from J, the gap between germline ends came to 21 bases. The germline gives CDR1 SGHRS, CDR2 YFSETQ. The CDR3 runs 16 residues. Together with reference TRBV5-1 and TRBJ2-1, the CDR3 gives the full variable domain: KAGVTQTPRYLIKTRGQQVTLSCSPISGHRSVSWYQQTPGQGLQFLFEYFSETQRNKGNFPGRFSGRQFSNSRSEMNVSTLELGDSALYLCASSFAPDPTSPEQFFGPGTRLTVL.

Here the CDR3 DNA reads TGTGCCAGCAGTTACTTGGGAGAGGACGGGACAGATACGCAGTATTTT. Residues: CASSYLGEDGTDTQYF. The chain is built from TRBV6-5 and TRBJ2-3; maybe TRBD2 (5 bases). Trimming pared 1 base from V and 3 bases from J, leaving 14 bases between. Germline V gene lookup returns CDR1 MNHEY and CDR2 SVGAGI. The CDR3 is made up of 16 amino acids.

This clone has a single count. The chain links TRBV28 to TRBJ1-5; tentative D call: TRBD1 (5 bases). The CDR3 totals 12 residues. V was cut by 6 bases and J by 5 bases, with 8 bases left in between. From germline, CDR1 is MDHEN and CDR2 SYDVKM. For the CDR3, the DNA is TGTGCCAGCAGGACAGTCGATCAGCCCCAGCATTTT. Protein product: CASRTVDQPQHF.

The sample holds one count of this clone. The V gene is TRBV12-3 or TRBV12-4, the J gene TRBJ1-6; TRBD1 matches at 7 bases. The CDR3 is 13 amino acids. V shed 5 bases, J shed 7 bases, and the junction held 2 bases outside the gene matches. The CDR3 region is CASSTGVNSPLHF. Written as DNA, the CDR3 is TGTGCCAGCAGTACAGGGGTGAATTCACCCCTCCACTTT.

This chain joins TRBV28 and TRBJ1-3, with 8 bases aligning to TRBD1. CDR1 is MDHEN, CDR2 SYDVKM, per germline. J gave up 3 bases and V 6 bases, and 4 bases lay outside the gene matches. The CDR3 is made up of 14 amino acids. CDR3 bases: TGTGCCAGCAGCCGGACAGGGTATGGAAACACCATATATTTT. Translated: CASSRTGYGNTIYF.

This clone was recorded only once. The chain couples TRBV3-1 (or the pseudogene TRBV3-2) to TRBJ2-1; the D gene is possibly TRBD2 (6 bases). CDR3 size: 16 residues. Trimming took off 6 bases at V and 0 bases at J, with 15 bases between the two ends. Per the germline V gene, CDR1 is LGHDT and CDR2 is YNNKEL (reference sequence). Here the CDR3 reads CASRGVGGSSYNEQFF. CDR3 coding DNA: TGTGCCAGCAGGGGAGTGGGGGGAAGCTCCTACAATGAGCAGTTCTTC.